This T cell receptor (beta chain) was sequenced in a study of blood T cells in healthy people across ages. Worth noting for this clonotype: Its antigen is undetermined. One junction end disagrees with the germline gene, perhaps due to a read error.

Then a second PCR, running roughly 7 to 11 cycles, was carried out with a sample-barcoded 5' primer and a J-beta primer mix. MiXCR, run by TCRdb on the 5' RACE reads, gives a single entry per CDR3 protein. There are around 780,000 distinct CDR3 sequences in the sample; roughly 56% occur only once, and 25% to 30% lies in the top ten. Study observations and caveats: Estimates of diversity drawn from one million T cells were considered underestimates. While age rose, TCR beta diversity per million T cells dropped in a roughly linear way.

Extraction yielded at least 5.5 micrograms of total RNA per sample. Germline values: CDR1 SGDLS, CDR2 YYNGEE. The CDR3 sequence is 14 residues long. The rearrangement uses TRBV9 and TRBJ2-5, with a tentative D call TRBD1 (7 bases). The sequence was obtained from a man between 35 and 55 years old in good health. The sequenced sample was blood. CDR3 bases: TGTGCCAACAGCGTCCAGGGGGGCCAAGAGACCCAGTACTTC. This translates into CANSVQGGQETQYF. The whole variable domain, filled in from reference TRBV9 and TRBJ2-5, reads DSGVTQTPKHLITATGQRVTLRCSPRSGDLSVYWYQQSLDQGLQFLIQYYNGEERAKGNILERFSAQQFPDLHSELNLSSLELGDSALYFCANSVQGGQETQYFGPGTRLLVL.